The 28 T cell receptor beta chains listed next were all sequenced from one sample in a study of monozygotic twins with inflammatory bowel disease (dated by TCRdb to about 2019). The library was made by 5' RACE. Sequencing took place on an Illumina HiSeq 2500. The reads were reprocessed in TCRdb, with one entry per CDR3 protein sequence and no accompanying DNA. This specimen's table enumerates a few hundred thousand distinct CDR3 sequences. The ten largest account for less than 2% of the sample. The sequencing input was blood. The receptors were gathered from a human donor with ulcerative colitis or Crohn's disease, or a healthy co-twin of an affected twin (not recorded which).

This chain uses TRBV5-1 with TRBJ2-5; the D call of TRBD2 rests on TCRdb alone, since no DNA is present to check it. The CDR3 length is 15 residues. Germline V lookup: CDR1 SGHRS, CDR2 YFSETQ. The CDR3 loop reads CASSSTGLAQETQYF.

The V and J genes are TRBV9 and TRBJ2-7; TCRdb designates TRBD2, a call that cannot be tested without DNA. Germline assignment: CDR1 SGDLS and CDR2 YYNGEE. The CDR3 contains 15 residues. CDR3 protein: CASSVASGEVNEQYF.

The chain uses TRBV12-3 or TRBV12-4 and TRBJ1-2; TCRdb gives TRBD1 as the D gene, but with no DNA this cannot be confirmed. This CDR3 has 13 amino acids. CDR3 region: CASVSGQTYGYTF.

The genes are TRBV20-1 and TRBJ2-7; the D call of TRBD1 rests on TCRdb alone, since no DNA is present to check it. CDR1 is DFQATT, CDR2 SNEGSKA, per germline (reference sequence). The length of the CDR3 is 13 residues. The CDR3 sequence: CSASRTPSYEQYF.

The chain combines TRBV5-1 with TRBJ1-2; with no DNA, the TCRdb D assignment of TRBD1 cannot be verified. The CDR3 is 15 amino acids. CDR1 is SGHRS, CDR2 YFSETQ, per germline. CDR3: CASSLFQETGYGYTF.

This sequence joins TRBV11-2 and TRBJ2-1; TCRdb's D call, TRBD1, is unchecked because there is no DNA. Germline V CDR1 and CDR2: SGHAT, FQNNGV. The CDR3 consists of 14 residues. CDR3 in amino acids: CASSSVTGHGEQFF.

The genes are TRBV11-2 and TRBJ2-5; the D gene TCRdb calls, TRBD2, cannot be checked with no DNA. CDR3 length equals 15 residues. CDR1 is SGHAT and CDR2 is FQNNGV in the germline V gene. The CDR3 loop is CASSLEIAGEETQYF.

V usage is TRBV20-1 and J usage is TRBJ2-7. CDR3 size: 14 residues. Germline V gene data show CDR1 as DFQATT and CDR2 as SNEGSKA (reference sequence). The CDR3 region is CSALRTESSYEQYF.

The chain is built from TRBV5-1 and TRBJ1-1. CDR1 is SGHRS and CDR2 is YFSETQ in the germline V gene. The CDR3 runs 15 residues. The CDR3 reads CASSLVTDPNTEAFF.

The V and J genes are TRBV11-3 and TRBJ1-1. The germline gives CDR1 SGHNT, CDR2 YENEEA. This CDR3 has 13 residues. The CDR3 spells CASSLYKNTEAFF. The variable domain in full, completed from reference TRBV11-3 and TRBJ1-1, reads EAGVVQSPRYKIIEKKQPVAFWCNPISGHNTLYWYLQNLGQGPELLIRYENEEAVDDSQLPKDRFSAERLKGVDSTLKIQPAELGDSAVYLCASSLYKNTEAFFGQGTRLTVV.

The chain carries TRBV11-2 and TRBJ2-1; TCRdb indicates TRBD1, and absent DNA this call remains unverified. The CDR3 covers 13 residues. Germline lookup yields CDR1 SGHAT and CDR2 FQNNGV. The CDR3 here is CASSLVEGQGGFF.

The V and J genes are TRBV29-1 and TRBJ1-3. Germline V gene data show CDR1 as SQVTM and CDR2 as ANQGSEA. The CDR3 extends over 12 amino acids. CDR3 amino acids: CSVEVSGNTIYF. The whole variable domain, filled in from reference TRBV29-1 and TRBJ1-3, reads SAVISQKPSRDICQRGTSLTIQCQVDSQVTMMFWYRQQPGQSLTLIATANQGSEATYESGFVIDKFPISRPNLTFSTLTVSNMSPEDSSIYLCSVEVSGNTIYFGEGSWLTVV.

The chain combines TRBV7-6 with TRBJ1-1; TCRdb designates TRBD1, a call that cannot be tested without DNA. Germline CDR1 reads SGHVS; CDR2 reads FNYEAQ. CDR3 size: 16 residues. CDR3 residues: CASSSRPWMGDTEAFF. Together with reference TRBV7-6 and TRBJ1-1, the CDR3 gives the full variable domain: GAGVSQSPRYKVTKRGQDVALRCDPISGHVSLYWYRQALGQGPEFLTYFNYEAQQDKSGLPNDRFSAERPEGSISTLTIQRTEQRDSAMYRCASSSRPWMGDTEAFFGQGTRLTVV.

The rearrangement uses TRBV11-1 and TRBJ2-2; as DNA is missing, the TRBD1 call by TCRdb cannot be tested. The CDR3 consists of 19 residues. From germline, CDR1 is SGHAT and CDR2 FQDESV (reference sequence). CDR3 loop: CASSLDGGFIGINTGELFF.

The chain is built from TRBV5-4 and TRBJ2-3; TCRdb indicates TRBD1, and absent DNA this call remains unverified. The CDR3 extends over 12 amino acids. The germline V gene encodes CDR1 SGHNT and CDR2 YYREEE (reference sequence). CDR3 loop: CASSRRPDTQYF.

The rearrangement joins TRBV24-1 to TRBJ1-2; the TCRdb call, TRBD1, lacks DNA for checking. CDR3 length: 14 residues. Germline-derived CDR1 and CDR2 are KGHDR and SFDVKD. This chain's CDR3 is CATSDGDGFYGYTF.

V usage is TRBV5-1 and J usage is TRBJ2-3; the TCRdb call, TRBD2, lacks DNA for checking. The CDR3 has 14 amino acids. CDR1 is SGHRS, CDR2 YFSETQ, per germline. This CDR3 is CASSISGGVDTQYF.

This chain joins TRBV5-8 and TRBJ1-5; TCRdb designates TRBD1, a call that cannot be tested without DNA. Germline V CDR1 and CDR2: SGHTS, YDEGEE. CDR3 size: 15 residues. CDR3 residues: CASSPPTGWRRPQHF.

CDR3 in amino acids: CASSLEGGNTEAFF. The chain employs TRBV7-9 and TRBJ1-1; TCRdb's assignment of TRBD1 cannot be checked, as there is no DNA. The CDR3 extends over 14 amino acids. Germline loops: CDR1 SEHNR, CDR2 FQNEAQ (reference sequence).

The chain joins TRBV19 to TRBJ2-3; TCRdb calls TRBD1, which cannot be checked without DNA. The CDR3 runs to 14 residues. Germline-derived CDR1 and CDR2 are LNHDA and SQIVND (reference sequence). CDR3 loop: CASVDRGRTDTQYF.

The chain is built from TRBV3-1 and TRBJ1-2. This CDR3 comprises 13 residues. From germline, CDR1 is LGHDT and CDR2 YNNKEL (reference sequence). The CDR3 sequence is CASSQGIKGGYTF.

The chain couples TRBV18 to TRBJ2-7. Germline V gives CDR1 KGHSH, CDR2 LQKENI. CDR3 length: 15 amino acids. CDR3 sequence: CASSPPSAGSYEQYF. Complete variable domain (other parts from reference TRBV18 and TRBJ2-7): NAGVMQNPRHLVRRRGQEARLRCSPMKGHSHVYWYRQLPEEGLKFMVYLQKENIIDESGMPKERFSAEFPKEGPSILRIQQVVRGDSAAYFCASSPPSAGSYEQYFGPGTRLTVT.

The rearrangement uses TRBV12-3 or TRBV12-4 and TRBJ2-7. This CDR3 contains 11 residues. The CDR3 here is CASSVTYEQYF.

This CDR3 reads CASSQGAGTVNYGYTF. The gene calls are TRBV4-1 and TRBJ1-2; there is no DNA to check the TCRdb D call of TRBD1. Looked up from germline, CDR1 is MGHRA and CDR2 is YSYEKL. The CDR3 is made up of 16 amino acids.

The chain has TRBV2 and TRBJ2-2; the D gene TCRdb calls, TRBD1, cannot be checked with no DNA. Germline lookup yields CDR1 SNHLY and CDR2 FYNNEI. The CDR3 has 16 residues. CDR3 loop: CASSQGTGGNTGELFF.

The chain is built from TRBV7-9 and TRBJ2-2; TCRdb's D gene call, TRBD1, goes unchecked for lack of DNA. The CDR3 covers 14 residues. In germline, CDR1 is SEHNR, CDR2 FQNEAQ (reference sequence). The CDR3 sequence: CASRPGQNTGELFF.

V and J are TRBV4-2 and TRBJ2-7; TCRdb calls TRBD2, which cannot be checked without DNA. The germline V gene encodes CDR1 LGHNA and CDR2 YNFKEQ. The CDR3 is 15 residues long. CDR3 amino acids: CASSQVAGSSYEQYF.

The chain combines TRBV5-5 with TRBJ2-3; TCRdb's D call of TRBD1 is untestable without DNA. CDR1 is SGHKS, CDR2 YYEKEE, per germline (reference sequence). The CDR3 covers 14 residues. CDR3: CASNFYGGTDTQYF.